A single sample gave rise to the 27 T cell receptor beta chains below, sequenced in a study of pediatric ulcerative colitis. Only in-frame clones appear in the TCRdb table, and some are missing; sequencing was by immunoSEQ multiplex PCR. The sample includes tens of thousands of clones, roughly nine tenths of them seen just once. What was sequenced was blood. The receptors were sampled from a boy younger than 18 with severe ulcerative colitis.

V usage is TRBV9 and J usage is TRBJ2-7; 12 bases line up with TRBD1. With V trimmed by 4 bases and J by 5 bases, 4 bases remained unmatched. Germline V CDR1 and CDR2: SGDLS, YYNGEE. The CDR3 is made up of 14 amino acids. The CDR3 reads CASSPGTGGHEQYF. The CDR3 DNA reads as TGTGCCAGCAGCCCTGGGACAGGGGGCCACGAGCAGTACTTC.

The sample holds one count of this clone. The chain joins TRBV2 to TRBJ2-7, with D unclear. The CDR3 has 14 residues. V shed 4 bases and J shed 0 bases, with 10 bases lying between them. Germline CDR1 SNHLY, CDR2 FYNNEI. CDR3 bases: TGTGCCAGCAGTGCGACGCGGAGCTCCTACGAGCAGTACTTC. It codes for CASSATRSSYEQYF.

This clone has only one observation. J is TRBJ2-3 and V is TRBV9; TRBD2 is a possible D gene (6 bases). Looked up from germline, CDR1 is SGDLS and CDR2 is YYNGEE. V shed 3 bases and J shed 0 bases, with 11 bases lying between them. This CDR3 contains 15 residues. The CDR3 nucleotides are TGTGCCAGCAGCGCAACCGGGACTAGCACAGATACGCAGTATTTT. Encoded protein: CASSATGTSTDTQYF.

The V and J genes are TRBV29-1 and TRBJ2-1; unclear D gene. Trimming removed 3 bases from V and 6 bases from J, with 12 bases in between. Germline lookup yields CDR1 SQVTM and CDR2 ANQGSEA. The CDR3 is 13 amino acids. The DNA of the CDR3 is TGCAGCGTTGAGAGTTGGCTAGGCAATGAGCAGTTCTTC. Translating gives CSVESWLGNEQFF.

V and J are TRBV29-1 and TRBJ2-5; D may correspond to TRBD1 or TRBD2 (5 bases each). CDR3 size: 13 residues. Germline assignment: CDR1 SQVTM and CDR2 ANQGSEA. Trimming took off 3 bases at V and 4 bases at J, with 12 bases between the two ends. The CDR3, as DNA: TGCAGCGTTGATGAGGGGCTACGAGAGACCCAGTACTTC. It translates to CSVDEGLRETQYF.

This rearrangement joins TRBV27 to TRBJ2-2; no reliable D call. The CDR3 length is 13 residues. The germline V and J ends were trimmed by 2 bases and 5 bases, with 6 bases remaining between them. The germline gives CDR1 MNHEY, CDR2 SMNVEV (reference sequence). This chain's CDR3 is CASSLGMTGELFF. In DNA form, the CDR3 reads TGTGCCAGCAGTTTAGGGATGACCGGGGAGCTGTTTTTT.

This clone was counted a few times. J is TRBJ2-1 and V is TRBV4-1; 10 bases fit TRBD2. Germline V lookup: CDR1 MGHRA, CDR2 YSYEKL. The CDR3 runs to 16 residues. V shed 3 bases, J shed 3 bases, and the junction held 5 bases outside the gene matches. CDR3 nucleotides: TGCGCCAGCAGCCAGCTAGCGGGAGCAGACTACAATGAGCAGTTCTTC. This codes for CASSQLAGADYNEQFF.

The chain links TRBV7-9 to TRBJ2-5, with 12 bases lining up with TRBD2. Germline V gives CDR1 SEHNR, CDR2 FQNEAQ (reference sequence). There are 15 residues in the CDR3. The junction had 6 bases not matched to a gene; V was cut back by 6 bases and J by 4 bases. Written as DNA, the CDR3 is TGTGCCAGCAGACGCGGGACTAGCGGGTTAGAGACCCAGTACTTC. Amino acids: CASRRGTSGLETQYF.

This sequence joins TRBV6-5 and TRBJ1-2, with TRBD1 as a possible D gene (6 bases). The V end lost 2 bases, the J end lost 8 bases, and 15 bases lay between the germline ends. The CDR3 has 14 residues. The germline V gene has CDR1 MNHEY and CDR2 SVGAGI. This chain's CDR3 is CASSYRRTADGYTF. CDR3 coding DNA: TGTGCCAGCAGTTACAGGAGGACAGCCGACGGCTACACCTTC.

This clone was picked up a small number of times. This rearrangement joins TRBV13 to TRBJ1-1, with a weak D call TRBD1 (5 bases). CDR1 is PRHDT and CDR2 is FYEKMQ in the germline V gene (reference sequence). Trimming took 5 bases from V and 5 from J, leaving 18 bases between them. The CDR3 is 15 amino acids. CDR3 DNA sequence: TGTGCCAGCAGCGTCCAGGGCCGCTTAAGGACTGAAGCTTTCTTT. Translating gives CASSVQGRLRTEAFF. The full variable domain, with the rest looked up from reference TRBV13 and TRBJ1-1, is AAGVIQSPRHLIKEKRETATLKCYPIPRHDTVYWYQQGPGQDPQFLISFYEKMQSDKGSIPDRFSAQQFSDYHSELNMSSLELGDSALYFCASSVQGRLRTEAFFGQGTRLTVV.

The CDR3 sequence: CASTGGNLGTEAFF. CDR3 bases: TGTGCCAGTACAGGGGGCAATTTGGGGACTGAAGCTTTCTTT. The chain uses TRBV19 and TRBJ1-1; 8 positions agree with TRBD1. Losses at the gene ends were 7 bases for V and 5 bases for J; bases not matched to a gene: 9. CDR3 length: 14 residues. Per germline, CDR1 LNHDA and CDR2 SQIVND (reference sequence).

CDR3 in amino acids: CASSLTREETQYF. The DNA of the CDR3 is TGTGCCAGCAGCTTAACCAGGGAAGAGACCCAGTACTTC. The chain joins TRBV7-2 to TRBJ2-5; possible D gene TRBD1, 5 bases. The germline V gene encodes CDR1 SGHTA and CDR2 FQGNSA. V gave up 2 bases and J gave up 3 bases, with 7 bases separating them. This CDR3 contains 13 residues. Variable domain in full (rest from reference TRBV7-2 and TRBJ2-5): GAGVSQSPSNKVTEKGKDVELRCDPISGHTALYWYRQSLGQGLEFLIYFQGNSAPDKSGLPSDRFSAERTGGSVSTLTIQRTQQEDSAVYLCASSLTREETQYFGPGTRLLVL.

The chain carries TRBV7-2 and TRBJ1-5, with TRBD1 identical over 9 bases. The germline V gene encodes CDR1 SGHTA and CDR2 FQGNSA. There are 15 residues in the CDR3. V gave up 5 bases and J gave up 6 bases; unmatched junction bases: 8. CDR3 loop: CASSDQQGASQPQHF. The CDR3 coding sequence is TGTGCCAGCAGCGACCAACAGGGGGCGAGTCAGCCCCAGCATTTT.

This clone showed up just once. The V and J genes are TRBV5-4 and TRBJ2-7; TRBD2 matches at 11 bases. Germline V gene lookup returns CDR1 SGHNT and CDR2 YYREEE (reference sequence). The CDR3 covers 17 residues. V was clipped by 1 base and J by 0 bases; unmatched bases: 6. The CDR3 region has the DNA TGTGCCAGCAGCTTGCGTGATAGCGGGAGGGCCTCCTACGAGCAGTACTTC. Translating gives CASSLRDSGRASYEQYF.

This chain uses TRBV7-8 with TRBJ2-2; 8 bases align to TRBD2. CDR1 is SGHVS and CDR2 is FQNEAQ in the germline V gene. The CDR3 has 17 residues. Germline trimming cut 7 bases from V and 7 bases from J; bases unmatched to any gene: 17. The CDR3 loop is CASTPFLASGSGGELFF. The CDR3 coding sequence is TGTGCCAGCACCCCGTTTTTGGCTAGCGGGTCGGGCGGGGAGCTGTTTTTT.

The chain joins TRBV4-2 to TRBJ1-1; tentatively, D is TRBD1 (5 bases). The V and J ends lost 0 bases and 3 bases respectively, with 11 bases between them. The CDR3 runs to 15 residues. Per the germline V gene, CDR1 is LGHNA and CDR2 is YNFKEQ. The CDR3 nucleotides are TGTGCCAGCAGCCAAGAGACGGGGCTGGACACTGAAGCTTTCTTT. Translating gives CASSQETGLDTEAFF.

The CDR3 sequence is CATSSVRESSWETQYF. CDR3 sequence (DNA): TGTGCCACCAGCAGTGTAAGGGAAAGCTCATGGGAGACCCAGTACTTC. The gene calls are TRBV15 and TRBJ2-5, with D uncertain. Germline V gene sequence: CDR1 LNHNV, CDR2 YYDKDF (reference sequence). V was trimmed by 3 bases and J by 5 bases, leaving 19 bases between them. There are 16 residues in the CDR3. Supplemented by reference TRBV15 and TRBJ2-5, the full variable domain reads DAMVIQNPRYQVTQFGKPVTLSCSQTLNHNVMYWYQQKSSQAPKLLFHYYDKDFNNEADTPDNFQSRRPNTSFCFLDIRSPGLGDTAMYLCATSSVRESSWETQYFGPGTRLLVL.

The chain recombines TRBV19 with TRBJ2-1; maybe TRBD1 (6 bases). V was clipped by 1 base and J by 0 bases, with 16 bases between them. Germline loops: CDR1 LNHDA, CDR2 SQIVND (reference sequence). The CDR3 is made up of 18 amino acids. CDR3: CASSIVGAGFLSYNEQFF. CDR3 DNA sequence: TGTGCCAGTAGTATAGTGGGGGCCGGGTTTCTCTCCTACAATGAGCAGTTCTTC.

The gene calls are TRBV4-3 and TRBJ2-1, with 8 bases lining up with TRBD2. The ends lost 0 bases at V and 8 bases at J; junction bases unmatched: 9. This CDR3 has 16 amino acids. CDR1 is LGHNA, CDR2 YSLEER, per germline. The CDR3 DNA is TGCGCCAGCAGCCAAGATAGACTAGCGACTTTAGATGAGCAGTTCTTC. Its protein product is CASSQDRLATLDEQFF.

The gene calls are TRBV29-1 and TRBJ2-7; 13 positions agree with TRBD2. From germline, CDR1 is SQVTM and CDR2 ANQGSEA. The CDR3 is made up of 14 amino acids. V lost 5 bases to trimming and J lost 3 bases; unmatched junction nucleotides: 4. This chain's CDR3 is CSVKRTSGSYEQYF. The CDR3 DNA is TGCAGCGTTAAGAGGACTAGCGGGAGCTACGAGCAGTACTTC.

This chain links TRBV2 with TRBJ2-3; 10 bases align to TRBD2. J lost 3 bases, V lost 5 bases, and 11 bases had no gene match. This CDR3 is built from 17 residues. The germline CDR1 and CDR2 sequences are SNHLY and FYNNEI. CDR3 sequence (DNA): TGTGCCAGCAGTTCCGCTCTAGCGGGAGCCGGGACAGATACGCAGTATTTT. This encodes CASSSALAGAGTDTQYF. The variable domain in full, with the rest retrieved from reference TRBV2 and TRBJ2-3, is EPEVTQTPSHQVTQMGQEVILRCVPISNHLYFYWYRQILGQKVEFLVSFYNNEISEKSEIFDDQFSVERPDGSNFTLKIRSTKLEDSAMYFCASSSALAGAGTDTQYFGPGTRLTVL.

This clone was seen more than once but under ten times. In DNA form, the CDR3 reads TGTGCCAGTATACCTGGCGGGGGGGACACTGAAGCTTTCTTT. This translates into CASIPGGGDTEAFF. The rearrangement uses TRBV19 and TRBJ1-1; the D gene is possibly TRBD1 (5 bases). V lost 7 bases, J lost 3 bases, and 15 bases lay in between. CDR1 is LNHDA and CDR2 is SQIVND in the germline V gene (reference sequence). The CDR3 covers 14 residues.

The chain couples TRBV27 to TRBJ2-3; D is possibly TRBD2 (6 bases). Looked up from germline, CDR1 is MNHEY and CDR2 is SMNVEV (reference sequence). V lost 3 bases to trimming and J lost 15 bases, with 13 bases between them. There are 11 residues in the CDR3. In nucleotides, the CDR3 is TGTGCCAGCAGTTTGGGGGGTCCACTTTATTTT. It specifies CASSLGGPLYF.

The chain couples TRBV19 to TRBJ2-1; no firm D call. Germline assignment: CDR1 LNHDA and CDR2 SQIVND (reference sequence). V gave up 8 bases and J gave up 5 bases, with 13 bases separating them. There are 13 residues in the CDR3. The CDR3 reads CASSPAPHNEQFF. As DNA, the CDR3 is TGTGCCAGTTCGCCAGCTCCCCACAATGAGCAGTTCTTC.

This sequence joins TRBV27 and TRBJ2-4; D not resolved. V dropped 2 bases and J dropped 1 base, with 9 bases sitting between them. This CDR3 has 15 amino acids. Germline V gives CDR1 MNHEY, CDR2 SMNVEV (reference sequence). The CDR3 loop reads CASSLSPSAKNIQYF. Here the CDR3 DNA reads TGTGCCAGCAGTTTAAGTCCAAGCGCCAAAAACATTCAGTACTTC.

This clone was counted a few times. J is TRBJ1-2 and V is TRBV6-1; 7 bases line up with TRBD1. Losses at the gene ends were 4 bases for V and 5 bases for J; bases not matched to a gene: 1. CDR1 is MNHNS, CDR2 SASEGT, per germline. The CDR3 spans 12 residues. The CDR3 DNA reads as TGTGCCAGCAGTGTGACAGGGTATGGCTACACCTTC. It specifies CASSVTGYGYTF.

In its sample, this clone was seen once. The rearrangement joins TRBV29-1 to TRBJ1-1, with D possibly matching TRBD1 (5 bases). CDR1 is SQVTM, CDR2 ANQGSEA, per germline. The CDR3 is made up of 15 amino acids. Trimming left V 2 bases short and J 4 bases short, with 17 bases between. CDR3 nucleotides: TGCAGCGTTGAATATCCCACGACAGTCTCCACTGAAGCTTTCTTT. It translates to CSVEYPTTVSTEAFF.